A selection of T cell receptor beta chains follows, all from one sample in a study of control samples from healthy donors and cancer patients. Assay used: immunoSEQ multiplex PCR; TCRdb lists only in-frame clones, some missing. Of 70,000 to 75,000 clones detected, just under 90% appear once; the ten largest clones hold about 20%. The sample taken for sequencing was PBMCs. Every receptor here comes from a man in his 60s with lung cancer. The CDR3 runs from the conserved cysteine through the conserved F or W. Fields, in order: V gene, CDR3 length, CDR3 protein.

V gene: TRBV5-1
CDR3 length: 20
CDR3 protein: CASSFNEEVLQGNSNQPQHF

V gene: TRBV27
CDR3 length: 15
CDR3 protein: CASSLAGIGNQPQHF

V gene: TRBV29-1
CDR3 length: 14
CDR3 protein: CSVEGRGANYGYTF

V gene: TRBV2
CDR3 length: 14
CDR3 protein: CASSADSRYQPQHF

V gene: TRBV29-1
CDR3 length: 14
CDR3 protein: CSVEEVSRATEAFF

V gene: TRBV24-1
CDR3 length: 15
CDR3 protein: CATSKTGTGDYGYTF

V gene: TRBV3-1/TRBV3-2
CDR3 length: 15
CDR3 protein: CASSQSRGFTGELFF

V gene: TRBV19
CDR3 length: 13
CDR3 protein: CASSIGVAYGYTF

V gene: TRBV13
CDR3 length: 15
CDR3 protein: CASSWDRANTGELFF

V gene: TRBV29-1
CDR3 length: 13
CDR3 protein: CSVGGGRDYGYTF

V gene: TRBV7-7
CDR3 length: 16
CDR3 protein: CASSSGLAGGRDEQFF

V gene: TRBV6-2/TRBV6-3
CDR3 length: 15
CDR3 protein: CASSRAALSNQPQHF

V gene: TRBV30
CDR3 length: 11
CDR3 protein: CAWSVNSPLHF